The rows below give T cell receptor beta chains drawn from one sample of a study of OX40 agonist ivuxolimab in advanced cancers. Data came from immunoSEQ multiplex PCR; TCRdb stores just in-frame clones and leaves some out. The data hold tens of thousands of clones, with approximately 88% observed a single time. The sample was CD4+ or CD8+ T cells sorted from blood, taken in a trial of the OX40 agonist ivuxolimab. These receptors all stem from an adult with an advanced solid tumor such as melanoma, head and neck, liver or kidney cancer. The CDR3 runs from the conserved cysteine through the conserved F or W. The D gene is left open where the match is weak. Some rows mark clone size as missing; the rest say once, few, many or name a class of expanded clone.

J | V | D | size | CDR3 | DNA
TRBJ2-7 | TRBV20-1 | - | - | CSADGYEQYF | TGCAGTGCCGATGGGTACGAGCAGTACTTC
TRBJ1-2 | TRBV28 | TRBD1 | - | CASSLGDREDGYTF | TGTGCCAGCAGTTTAGGGGACAGGGAGGATGGCTACACCTTC
TRBJ2-3 | TRBV6-6 | TRBD2 | - | CASSFAAGGRTDTQYF | TGTGCCAGCAGTTTCGCAGCGGGAGGGCGCACAGATACGCAGTATTTT
TRBJ2-1 | TRBV29-1 | - | - | CSVSRGDEQFF | TGCAGCGTTTCCAGGGGAGATGAGCAGTTCTTC
TRBJ1-2 | TRBV30 | - | once | CAWSPGEGEAYGYTF | TGTGCCTGGAGCCCGGGAGAGGGGGAAGCCTATGGCTACACCTTC
TRBJ2-7 | TRBV7-2 | - | - | CASSSSLGEQYF | TGTGCCAGCAGTTCGTCCCTAGGTGAGCAGTACTTC
TRBJ1-5 | TRBV19 | - | - | CASSIPGKWPQHF | TGTGCCAGTAGTATCCCAGGCAAGTGGCCCCAGCATTTT
TRBJ1-2 | TRBV7-8 | - | - | CASSLVSVTNYGYTF | TGTGCCAGCAGCTTAGTGTCAGTTACTAACTATGGCTACACCTTC
TRBJ2-7 | TRBV7-9 | TRBD2 | - | CASSITLGLAGGPTEQYF | TGTGCCAGCAGCATAACATTGGGACTAGCGGGAGGGCCCACCGAGCAGTACTTC
TRBJ2-7 | TRBV6-5 | TRBD1 | - | CASSYRDRGDYEQYF | TGTGCCAGCAGTTACCGGGACAGGGGGGACTACGAGCAGTACTTC
TRBJ2-1 | TRBV5-1 | - | - | CASSLSAGEQFF | TGCGCCAGCAGCTTGTCCGCGGGTGAGCAGTTCTTC
TRBJ2-7 | TRBV5-5 | - | - | CASSLRDNYEQYF | TGTGCCAGCAGCCTCAGGGACAACTACGAGCAGTACTTC
TRBJ2-1 | TRBV5-1 | - | - | CASSSGTQYNEQFF | TGCGCCAGCAGCTCCGGAACACAATACAATGAGCAGTTCTTC
TRBJ1-2 | TRBV10-3 | TRBD1 | - | CAISETGQGRLYSYTF | TGTGCCATCAGTGAGACGGGACAGGGGCGTCTCTATAGCTACACCTTC
TRBJ1-1 | TRBV5-1 | - | - | CASRSGTLNTEAFF | TGCGCCAGCAGGTCCGGGACACTGAACACTGAAGCTTTCTTT
TRBJ1-2 | TRBV6-5 | - | - | CASRKGDGYTF | TGTGCCAGCAGGAAGGGAGATGGCTACACCTTC
TRBJ1-5 | TRBV10-3 | TRBD1 | - | CAISPGQGGDQPQHF | TGTGCCATCTCTCCGGGACAGGGGGGGGATCAGCCCCAGCATTTT
TRBJ2-7 | TRBV6-5 | - | - | CASGRGAGDEQYF | TGTGCCAGCGGTCGGGGGGCAGGCGACGAGCAGTACTTC
TRBJ1-1 | TRBV19 | - | - | CASRRRDTEAFF | TGTGCCAGTAGGCGGAGGGACACTGAAGCTTTCTTT
TRBJ2-2 | TRBV6-6 | TRBD1 | - | CASSSGTVTGELFF | TGTGCCAGCAGCTCCGGGACAGTTACCGGGGAGCTGTTTTTT
TRBJ1-2 | TRBV2 | - | - | CASSDYSSNYGYTF | TGTGCCAGCAGTGATTACAGTTCTAACTATGGCTACACCTTC
TRBJ2-2 | TRBV9 | TRBD2 | - | CASSVDRAFSSPRLAETGELFF | TGTGCCAGCAGCGTAGATCGAGCCTTCTCTTCCCCACGACTAGCGGAGACCGGGGAGCTGTTTTTT
TRBJ2-5 | TRBV6-5 | TRBD1 | - | CASSLGQGKETQYF | TGTGCCAGCAGTTTGGGACAGGGAAAAGAGACCCAGTACTTC
TRBJ2-3 | TRBV28 | TRBD2 | - | CASSLYSGTLSTDTQYF | TGTGCCAGCAGTTTATATAGCGGGACTCTCAGCACAGATACGCAGTATTTT
TRBJ1-1 | TRBV7-9 | - | - | CASRGEMNTEAFF | TGTGCCAGCAGAGGGGAAATGAACACTGAAGCTTTCTTT
TRBJ1-2 | TRBV19 | - | - | CASTKSGRGQGYGYTF | TGTGCCAGTACCAAATCAGGCCGGGGACAAGGATATGGCTACACCTTC
TRBJ2-3 | TRBV29-1 | - | few | CSVEGASSTDTQYF | TGCAGCGTTGAGGGGGCTTCTAGCACAGATACGCAGTATTTT
TRBJ1-6 | TRBV23-1 | - | - | CASSQRTENSPLHF | TGCGCCAGCAGTCAAAGGACAGAGAATTCACCCCTCCACTTT
TRBJ1-1 | TRBV19 | - | few | CASSMTADTEAFF | TGTGCCAGTAGCATGACCGCTGACACTGAAGCTTTCTTT
TRBJ2-7 | TRBV21-1 | - | once | CASRIVDEQYF | TGTGCCAGCAGAATCGTGGACGAGCAGTACTTC
TRBJ2-6 | TRBV19 | TRBD1 | - | CASGRDSLFSGANVLTF | TGTGCCAGTGGCCGGGACAGTCTTTTCTCTGGGGCCAACGTCCTGACTTTC
TRBJ2-7 | TRBV30 | - | - | CAWREMRGFAYEQYF | TGTGCCTGGAGAGAAATGAGGGGGTTTGCCTACGAGCAGTACTTC
TRBJ2-1 | TRBV7-9 | TRBD1 | - | CASSLARDRGHNEQFF | TGTGCCAGCAGCTTAGCCCGGGACAGGGGGCACAATGAGCAGTTCTTC
TRBJ2-1 | TRBV7-6 | - | - | CASSLMGHPGAYNEQFF | TGTGCCAGCAGCTTAATGGGGCACCCTGGGGCCTACAATGAGCAGTTCTTC
TRBJ2-5 | TRBV6-1 | - | few | CATQVPAGETQYF | TGTGCCACCCAAGTCCCGGCGGGAGAGACCCAGTACTTC
TRBJ1-2 | TRBV6-5 | - | - | CASRNPARYYGYTF | TGTGCCAGCAGAAACCCCGCCCGGTACTATGGCTACACCTTC
TRBJ1-2 | TRBV10-3 | - | - | CAISGQNNYGYTF | TGTGCCATCAGTGGACAGAATAACTATGGCTACACCTTC